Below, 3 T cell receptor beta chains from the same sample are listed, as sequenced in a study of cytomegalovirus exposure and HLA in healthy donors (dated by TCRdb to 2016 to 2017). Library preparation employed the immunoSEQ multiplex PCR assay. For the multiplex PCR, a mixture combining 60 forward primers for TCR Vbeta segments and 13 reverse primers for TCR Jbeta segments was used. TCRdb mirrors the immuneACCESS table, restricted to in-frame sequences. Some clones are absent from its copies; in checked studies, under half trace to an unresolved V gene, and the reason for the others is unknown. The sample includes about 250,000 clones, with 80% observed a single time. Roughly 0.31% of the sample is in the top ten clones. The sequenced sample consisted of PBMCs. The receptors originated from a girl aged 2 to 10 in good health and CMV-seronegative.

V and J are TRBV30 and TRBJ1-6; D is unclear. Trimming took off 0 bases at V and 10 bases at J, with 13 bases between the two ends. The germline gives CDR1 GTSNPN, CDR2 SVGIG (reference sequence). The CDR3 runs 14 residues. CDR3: CAWSVPRTWSPLHF. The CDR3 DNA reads TGTGCCTGGAGTGTACCTAGGACTTGGTCACCCCTCCACTTT.

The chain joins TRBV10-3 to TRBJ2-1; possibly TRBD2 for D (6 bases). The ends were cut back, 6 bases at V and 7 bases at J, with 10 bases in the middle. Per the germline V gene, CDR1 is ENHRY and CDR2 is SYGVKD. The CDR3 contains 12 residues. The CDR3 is CAISPTRNEQFF. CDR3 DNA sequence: TGTGCCATCAGCCCGACTAGGAATGAGCAGTTCTTC.

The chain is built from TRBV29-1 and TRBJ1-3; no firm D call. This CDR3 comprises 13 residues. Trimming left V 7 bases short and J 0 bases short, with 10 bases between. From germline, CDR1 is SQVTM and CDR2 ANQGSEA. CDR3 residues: CSAVQYSGNTIYF. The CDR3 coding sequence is TGCAGCGCCGTCCAGTACTCTGGAAACACCATATATTTT. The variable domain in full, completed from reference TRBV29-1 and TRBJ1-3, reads SAVISQKPSRDICQRGTSLTIQCQVDSQVTMMFWYRQQPGQSLTLIATANQGSEATYESGFVIDKFPISRPNLTFSTLTVSNMSPEDSSIYLCSAVQYSGNTIYFGEGSWLTVV.